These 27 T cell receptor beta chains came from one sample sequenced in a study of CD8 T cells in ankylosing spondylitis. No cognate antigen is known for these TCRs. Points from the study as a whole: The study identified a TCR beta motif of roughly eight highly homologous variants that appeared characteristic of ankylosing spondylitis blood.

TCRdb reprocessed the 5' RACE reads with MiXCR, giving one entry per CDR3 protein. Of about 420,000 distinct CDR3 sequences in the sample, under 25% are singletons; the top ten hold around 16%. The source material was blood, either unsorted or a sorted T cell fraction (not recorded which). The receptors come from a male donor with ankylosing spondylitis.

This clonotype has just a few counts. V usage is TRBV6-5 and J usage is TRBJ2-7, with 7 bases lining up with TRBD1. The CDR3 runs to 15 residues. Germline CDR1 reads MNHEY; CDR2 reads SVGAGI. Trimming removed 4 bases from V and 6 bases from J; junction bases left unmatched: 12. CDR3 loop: CASSSTSPAGGEQYF. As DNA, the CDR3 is TGTGCCAGCAGTTCAACCAGTCCCGCAGGGGGCGAGCAGTACTTC.

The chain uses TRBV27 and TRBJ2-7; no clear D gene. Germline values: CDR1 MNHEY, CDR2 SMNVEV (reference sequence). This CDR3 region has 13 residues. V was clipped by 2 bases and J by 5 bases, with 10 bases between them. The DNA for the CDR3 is TGTGCCAGCAGTTTAAGGCAGGCCCACGAGCAGTACTTC. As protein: CASSLRQAHEQYF.

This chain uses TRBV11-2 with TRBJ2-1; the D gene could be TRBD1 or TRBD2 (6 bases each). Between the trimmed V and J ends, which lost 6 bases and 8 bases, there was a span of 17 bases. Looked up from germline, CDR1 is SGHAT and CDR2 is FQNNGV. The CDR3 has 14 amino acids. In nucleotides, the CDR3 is TGTGCCAGCAGTAGGGGGGAGTATATCGATGAGCAGTTCTTC. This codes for CASSRGEYIDEQFF.

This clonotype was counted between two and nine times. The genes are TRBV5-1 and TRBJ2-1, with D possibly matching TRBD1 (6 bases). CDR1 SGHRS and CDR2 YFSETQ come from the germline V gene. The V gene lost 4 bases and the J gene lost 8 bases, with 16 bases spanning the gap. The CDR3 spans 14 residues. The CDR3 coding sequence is TGCGCCAGCAGCCTCGCACGAAACAGGGATGAGCAGTTCTTC. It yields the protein CASSLARNRDEQFF. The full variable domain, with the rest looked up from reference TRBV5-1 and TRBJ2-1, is KAGVTQTPRYLIKTRGQQVTLSCSPISGHRSVSWYQQTPGQGLQFLFEYFSETQRNKGNFPGRFSGRQFSNSRSEMNVSTLELGDSALYLCASSLARNRDEQFFGPGTRLTVL.

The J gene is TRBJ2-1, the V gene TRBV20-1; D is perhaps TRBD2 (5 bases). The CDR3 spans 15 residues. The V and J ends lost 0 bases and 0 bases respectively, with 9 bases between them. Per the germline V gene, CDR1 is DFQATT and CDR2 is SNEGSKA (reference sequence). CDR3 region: CSARDPADSYNEQFF. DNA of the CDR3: TGCAGTGCTAGAGATCCAGCGGACTCCTACAATGAGCAGTTCTTC.

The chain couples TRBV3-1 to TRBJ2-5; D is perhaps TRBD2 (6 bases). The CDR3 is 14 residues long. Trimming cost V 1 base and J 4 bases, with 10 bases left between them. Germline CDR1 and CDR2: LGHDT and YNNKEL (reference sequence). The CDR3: CASSQVTGRETQYF. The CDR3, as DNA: TGTGCCAGCAGCCAAGTCACCGGGAGAGAGACCCAGTACTTC.

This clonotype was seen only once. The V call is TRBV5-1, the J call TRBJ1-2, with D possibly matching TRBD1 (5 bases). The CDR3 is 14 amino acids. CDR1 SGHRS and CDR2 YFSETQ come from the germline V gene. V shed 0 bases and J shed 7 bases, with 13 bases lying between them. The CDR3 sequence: CASSLETFGGGYTF. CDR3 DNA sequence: TGCGCCAGCAGCTTGGAAACGTTTGGGGGTGGCTACACCTTC.

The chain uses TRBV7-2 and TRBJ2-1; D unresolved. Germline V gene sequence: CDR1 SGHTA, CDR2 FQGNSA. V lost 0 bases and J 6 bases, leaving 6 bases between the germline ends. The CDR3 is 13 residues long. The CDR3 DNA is TGTGCCAGCAGCTTAGCATTAACCAATGAGCAGTTCTTC. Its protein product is CASSLALTNEQFF.

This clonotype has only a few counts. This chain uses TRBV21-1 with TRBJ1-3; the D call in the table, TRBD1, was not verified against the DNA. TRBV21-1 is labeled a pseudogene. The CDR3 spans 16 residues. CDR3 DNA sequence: TGTGCCAGCAGCAGTGGGGACAGGGCCTCTGGAAACACCATATATTTT. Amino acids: CASSSGDRASGNTIYF.

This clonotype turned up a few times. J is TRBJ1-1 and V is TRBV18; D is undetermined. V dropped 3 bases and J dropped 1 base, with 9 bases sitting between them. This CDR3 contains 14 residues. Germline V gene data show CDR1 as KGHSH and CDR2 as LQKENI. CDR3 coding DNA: TGTGCCAGCTCACCTGTGACACCGAACACTGAAGCTTTCTTT. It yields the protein CASSPVTPNTEAFF.

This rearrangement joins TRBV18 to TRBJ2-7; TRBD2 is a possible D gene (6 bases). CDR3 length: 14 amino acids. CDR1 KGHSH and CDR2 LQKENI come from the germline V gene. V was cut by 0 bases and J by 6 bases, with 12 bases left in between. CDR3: CASSPPPGAGEQYF. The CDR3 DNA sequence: TGTGCCAGCTCACCACCTCCGGGAGCGGGCGAGCAGTACTTC.

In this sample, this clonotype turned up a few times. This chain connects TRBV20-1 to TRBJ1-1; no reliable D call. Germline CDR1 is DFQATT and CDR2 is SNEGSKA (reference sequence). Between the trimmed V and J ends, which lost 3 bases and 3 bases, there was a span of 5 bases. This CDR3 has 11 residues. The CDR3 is CSASEHTEAFF. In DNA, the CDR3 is TGCAGTGCTAGCGAGCACACTGAAGCTTTCTTT.

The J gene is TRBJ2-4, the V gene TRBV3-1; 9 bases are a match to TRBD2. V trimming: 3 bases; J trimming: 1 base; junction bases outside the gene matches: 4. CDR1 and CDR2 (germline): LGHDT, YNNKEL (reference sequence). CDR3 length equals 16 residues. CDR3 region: CASSQVTSGAKNIQYF. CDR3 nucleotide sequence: TGTGCCAGCAGCCAGGTGACTAGCGGTGCCAAAAACATTCAGTACTTC.

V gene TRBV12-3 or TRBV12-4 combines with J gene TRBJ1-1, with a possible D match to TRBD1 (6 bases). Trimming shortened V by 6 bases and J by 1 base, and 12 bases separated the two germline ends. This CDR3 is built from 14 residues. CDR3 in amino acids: CASRPGHQNTEAFF. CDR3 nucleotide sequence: TGTGCCAGCAGGCCGGGACACCAGAACACTGAAGCTTTCTTT.

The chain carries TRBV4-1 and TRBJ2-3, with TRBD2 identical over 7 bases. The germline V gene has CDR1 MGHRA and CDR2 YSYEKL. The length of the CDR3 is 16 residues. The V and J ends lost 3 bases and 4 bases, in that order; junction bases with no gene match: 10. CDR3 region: CASSQYRDYVADTQYF. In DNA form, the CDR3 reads TGCGCCAGCAGCCAGTACCGGGACTATGTCGCAGATACGCAGTATTTT.

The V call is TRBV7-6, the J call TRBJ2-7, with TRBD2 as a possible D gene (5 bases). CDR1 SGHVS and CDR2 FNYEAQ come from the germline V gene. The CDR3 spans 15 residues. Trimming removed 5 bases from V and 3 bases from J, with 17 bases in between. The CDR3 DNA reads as TGTGCCAGCAGCCCGGCCTCCAGCGGTAGCTACGAGCAGTACTTC. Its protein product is CASSPASSGSYEQYF.

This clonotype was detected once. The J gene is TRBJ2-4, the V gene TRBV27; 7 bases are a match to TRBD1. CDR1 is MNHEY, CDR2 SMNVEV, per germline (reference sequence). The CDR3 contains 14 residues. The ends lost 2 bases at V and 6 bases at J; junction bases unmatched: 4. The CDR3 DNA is TGTGCCAGCAGTTTAGCACAGGGGAGAAACATTCAGTACTTC. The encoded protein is CASSLAQGRNIQYF.

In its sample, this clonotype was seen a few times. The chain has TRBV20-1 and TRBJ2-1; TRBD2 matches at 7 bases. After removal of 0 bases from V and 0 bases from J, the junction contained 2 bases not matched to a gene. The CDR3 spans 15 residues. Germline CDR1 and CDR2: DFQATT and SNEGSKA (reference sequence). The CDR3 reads CSARDRGSSYNEQFF. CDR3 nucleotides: TGCAGTGCTAGAGATCGCGGGAGCTCCTACAATGAGCAGTTCTTC.

The CDR3 loop is CSVEPAGGPGEQFF. The CDR3 coding sequence is TGCAGCGTTGAACCAGCGGGAGGGCCAGGGGAGCAGTTCTTC. The V call is TRBV29-1, the J call TRBJ2-1; 10 nucleotides line up with TRBD2. V dropped 2 bases and J dropped 10; count of bases not matched to a gene: 8. The germline V gene has CDR1 SQVTM and CDR2 ANQGSEA. The CDR3 is 14 residues long.

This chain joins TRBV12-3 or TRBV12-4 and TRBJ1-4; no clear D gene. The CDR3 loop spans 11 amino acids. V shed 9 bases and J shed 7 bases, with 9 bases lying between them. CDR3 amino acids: CASGGSEKLFF. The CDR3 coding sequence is TGTGCCAGTGGCGGGAGTGAAAAACTGTTTTTT.

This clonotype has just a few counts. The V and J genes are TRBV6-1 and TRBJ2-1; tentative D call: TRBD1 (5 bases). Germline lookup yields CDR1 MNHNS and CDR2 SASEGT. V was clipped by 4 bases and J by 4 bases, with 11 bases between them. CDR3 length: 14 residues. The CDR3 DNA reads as TGTGCCAGCAGTGTTGCGACAGTTTACAATGAGCAGTTCTTC. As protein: CASSVATVYNEQFF.

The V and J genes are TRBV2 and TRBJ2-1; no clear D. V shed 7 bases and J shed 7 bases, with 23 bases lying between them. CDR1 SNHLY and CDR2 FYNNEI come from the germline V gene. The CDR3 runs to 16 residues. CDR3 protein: CASKFDPRLIGNEQFF. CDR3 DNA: TGTGCCAGCAAATTTGACCCAAGGCTTATCGGGAATGAGCAGTTCTTC.

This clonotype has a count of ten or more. The DNA for the CDR3 is TGTGCCAGCAGCGATCGGGTCTCAGATACGCAGTATTTT. This gives the protein CASSDRVSDTQYF. This rearrangement joins TRBV4-2 to TRBJ2-3; no reliable D call. V dropped 5 bases and J dropped 4 bases, with 10 bases sitting between them. The CDR3 contains 13 residues. CDR1 LGHNA and CDR2 YNFKEQ come from the germline V gene.

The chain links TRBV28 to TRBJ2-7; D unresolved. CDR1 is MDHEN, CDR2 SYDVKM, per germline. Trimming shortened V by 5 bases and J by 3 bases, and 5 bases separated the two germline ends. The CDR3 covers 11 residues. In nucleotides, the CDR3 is TGTGCCAGCAGTCACTACTACGAGCAGTACTTC. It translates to CASSHYYEQYF.

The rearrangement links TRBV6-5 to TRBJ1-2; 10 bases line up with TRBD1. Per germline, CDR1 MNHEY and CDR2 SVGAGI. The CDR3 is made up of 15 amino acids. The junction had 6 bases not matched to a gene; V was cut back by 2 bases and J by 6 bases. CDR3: CASSYAPGQGNGYTF. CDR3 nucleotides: TGTGCCAGCAGTTACGCTCCGGGACAGGGGAATGGCTACACCTTC.

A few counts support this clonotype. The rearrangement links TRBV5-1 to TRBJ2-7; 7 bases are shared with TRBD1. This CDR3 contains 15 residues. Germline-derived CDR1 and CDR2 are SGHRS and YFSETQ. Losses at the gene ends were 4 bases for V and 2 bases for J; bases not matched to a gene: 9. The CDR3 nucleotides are TGCGCCAGCAGCAGGGTGACAGGGATTACCTACGAGCAGTACTTC. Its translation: CASSRVTGITYEQYF. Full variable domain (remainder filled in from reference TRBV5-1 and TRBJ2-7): KAGVTQTPRYLIKTRGQQVTLSCSPISGHRSVSWYQQTPGQGLQFLFEYFSETQRNKGNFPGRFSGRQFSNSRSEMNVSTLELGDSALYLCASSRVTGITYEQYFGPGTRLTVT.

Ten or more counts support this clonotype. The CDR3 DNA reads TGCAGTGCTAGAGGTCTGGCTAGCGGGAGGTTCAGCTCCTACAATGAGCAGTTCTTC. This encodes CSARGLASGRFSSYNEQFF. The gene calls are TRBV20-1 and TRBJ2-1; 11 nucleotides agree with TRBD2. Germline CDR1 reads DFQATT; CDR2 reads SNEGSKA (reference sequence). Germline trimming cut 1 base from V and 0 bases from J; bases unmatched to any gene: 11. This CDR3 is 19 amino acids long.